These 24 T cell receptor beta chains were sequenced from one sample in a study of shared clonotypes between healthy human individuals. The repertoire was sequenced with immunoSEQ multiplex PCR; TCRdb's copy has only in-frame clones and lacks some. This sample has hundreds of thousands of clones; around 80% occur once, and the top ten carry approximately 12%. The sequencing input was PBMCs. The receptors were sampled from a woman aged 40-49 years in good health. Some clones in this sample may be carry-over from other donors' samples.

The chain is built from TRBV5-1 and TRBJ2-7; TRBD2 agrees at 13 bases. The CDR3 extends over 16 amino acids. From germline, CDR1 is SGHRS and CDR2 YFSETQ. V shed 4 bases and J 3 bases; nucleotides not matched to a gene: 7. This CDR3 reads CASSPFTSGRGYEQYF. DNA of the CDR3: TGCGCCAGCAGCCCATTCACTAGCGGGAGGGGCTACGAGCAGTACTTC. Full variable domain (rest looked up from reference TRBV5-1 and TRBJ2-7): KAGVTQTPRYLIKTRGQQVTLSCSPISGHRSVSWYQQTPGQGLQFLFEYFSETQRNKGNFPGRFSGRQFSNSRSEMNVSTLELGDSALYLCASSPFTSGRGYEQYFGPGTRLTVT.

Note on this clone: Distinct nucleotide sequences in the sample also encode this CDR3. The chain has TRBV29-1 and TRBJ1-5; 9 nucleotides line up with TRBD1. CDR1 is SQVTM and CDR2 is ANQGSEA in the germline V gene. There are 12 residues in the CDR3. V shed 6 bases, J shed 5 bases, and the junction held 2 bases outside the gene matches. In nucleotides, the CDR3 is TGCAGCGTAGGGGACAGGGATCAGCCCCAGCATTTT. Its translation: CSVGDRDQPQHF.

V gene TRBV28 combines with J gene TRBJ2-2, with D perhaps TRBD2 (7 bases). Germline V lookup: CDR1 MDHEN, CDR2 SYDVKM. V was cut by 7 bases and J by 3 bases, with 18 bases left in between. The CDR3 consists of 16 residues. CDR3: CASTLGGAGYTGELFF. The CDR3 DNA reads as TGTGCCAGCACCCTGGGGGGGGCGGGGTACACCGGGGAGCTGTTTTTT. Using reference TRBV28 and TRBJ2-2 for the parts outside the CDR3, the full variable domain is DVKVTQSSRYLVKRTGEKVFLECVQDMDHENMFWYRQDPGLGLRLIYFSYDVKMKEKGDIPEGYSVSREKKERFSLILESASTNQTSMYLCASTLGGAGYTGELFFGEGSRLTVL.

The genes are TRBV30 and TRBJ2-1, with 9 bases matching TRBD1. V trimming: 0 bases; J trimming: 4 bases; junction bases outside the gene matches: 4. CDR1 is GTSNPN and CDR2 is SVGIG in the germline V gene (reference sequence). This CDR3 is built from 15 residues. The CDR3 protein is CAWSVMGQGYNEQFF. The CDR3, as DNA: TGTGCCTGGAGTGTAATGGGACAGGGTTACAATGAGCAGTTCTTC.

The CDR3 here is CASRNGGAETQYF. CDR3 bases: TGCGCCAGCAGAAATGGAGGGGCCGAGACCCAGTACTTC. The chain links TRBV10-2 to TRBJ2-5, with a tentative D call TRBD2 (6 bases). This CDR3 comprises 13 residues. In germline, CDR1 is WSHSY, CDR2 SAAADI. Between the trimmed V and J ends, which lost 6 bases and 5 bases, there was a span of 13 bases.

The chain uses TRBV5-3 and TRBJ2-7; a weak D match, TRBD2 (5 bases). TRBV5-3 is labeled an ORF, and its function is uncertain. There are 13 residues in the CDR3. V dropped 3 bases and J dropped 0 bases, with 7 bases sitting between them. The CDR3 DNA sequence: TGTGCCAGAAGCTGCCGGGACTCCTACGAGCAGTACTTC. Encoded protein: CARSCRDSYEQYF.

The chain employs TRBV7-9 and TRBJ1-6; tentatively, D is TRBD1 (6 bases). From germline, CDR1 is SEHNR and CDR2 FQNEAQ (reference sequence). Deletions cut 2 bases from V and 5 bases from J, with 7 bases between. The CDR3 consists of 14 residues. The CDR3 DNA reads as TGTGCCAGCAGCTTACAGGGGAATAATTCACCCCTCCACTTT. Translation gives CASSLQGNNSPLHF.

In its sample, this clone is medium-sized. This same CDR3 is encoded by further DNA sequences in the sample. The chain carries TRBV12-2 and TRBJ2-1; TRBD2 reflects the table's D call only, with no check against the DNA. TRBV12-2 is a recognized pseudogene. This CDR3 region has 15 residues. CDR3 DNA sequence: TGTGCAAGTCTCGCTAGCCCCCAAACTTACAATGAGCAGTTCTTC. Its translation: CASLASPQTYNEQFF.

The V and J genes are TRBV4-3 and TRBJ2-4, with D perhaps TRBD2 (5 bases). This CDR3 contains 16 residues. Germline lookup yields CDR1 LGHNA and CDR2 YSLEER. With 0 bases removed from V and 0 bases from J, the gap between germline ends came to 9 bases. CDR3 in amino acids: CASSQDRRIAKNIQYF. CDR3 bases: TGCGCCAGCAGCCAAGATAGGAGGATAGCCAAAAACATTCAGTACTTC.

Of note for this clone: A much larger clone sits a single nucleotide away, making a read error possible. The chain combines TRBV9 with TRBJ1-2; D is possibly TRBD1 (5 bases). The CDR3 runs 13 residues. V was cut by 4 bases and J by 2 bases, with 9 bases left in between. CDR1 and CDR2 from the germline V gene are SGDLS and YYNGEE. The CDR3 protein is CASSPRANYGYTF. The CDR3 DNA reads TGTGCCAGCAGCCCCAGGGCCAACTATGGCTACACCTTC.

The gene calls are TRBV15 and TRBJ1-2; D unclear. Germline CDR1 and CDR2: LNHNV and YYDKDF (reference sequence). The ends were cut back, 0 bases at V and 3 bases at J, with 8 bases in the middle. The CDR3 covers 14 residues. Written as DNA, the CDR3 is TGTGCCACCAGCAGAGAGGCCAGATACTATGGCTACACCTTC. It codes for CATSREARYYGYTF.

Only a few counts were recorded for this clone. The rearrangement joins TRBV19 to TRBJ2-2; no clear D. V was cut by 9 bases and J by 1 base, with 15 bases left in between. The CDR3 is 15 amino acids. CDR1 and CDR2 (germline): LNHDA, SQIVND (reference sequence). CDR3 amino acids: CASRPSEENTGELFF. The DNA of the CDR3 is TGTGCCAGCAGACCATCAGAGGAGAACACCGGGGAGCTGTTTTTT.

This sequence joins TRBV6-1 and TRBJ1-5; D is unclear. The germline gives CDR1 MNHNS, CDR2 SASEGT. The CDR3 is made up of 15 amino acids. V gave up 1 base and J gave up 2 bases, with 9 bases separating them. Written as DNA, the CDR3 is TGTGCCAGCAGTGAAGGAGGACCTCGCAATCAGCCCCAGCATTTT. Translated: CASSEGGPRNQPQHF.

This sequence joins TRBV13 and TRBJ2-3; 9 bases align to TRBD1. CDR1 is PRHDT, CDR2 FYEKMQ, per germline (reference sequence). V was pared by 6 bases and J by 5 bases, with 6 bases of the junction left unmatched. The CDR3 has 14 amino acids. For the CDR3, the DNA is TGTGCCAGCAGGAAAACAGGGGGCGTAGATACGCAGTATTTT. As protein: CASRKTGGVDTQYF. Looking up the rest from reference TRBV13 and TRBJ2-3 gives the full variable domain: AAGVIQSPRHLIKEKRETATLKCYPIPRHDTVYWYQQGPGQDPQFLISFYEKMQSDKGSIPDRFSAQQFSDYHSELNMSSLELGDSALYFCASRKTGGVDTQYFGPGTRLTVL.

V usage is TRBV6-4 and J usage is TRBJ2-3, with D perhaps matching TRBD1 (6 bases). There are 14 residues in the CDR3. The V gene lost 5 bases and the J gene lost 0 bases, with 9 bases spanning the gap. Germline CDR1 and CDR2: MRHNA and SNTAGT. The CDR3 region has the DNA TGTGCCAGCAGTTCGGACAGTAGCACAGATACGCAGTATTTT. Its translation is CASSSDSSTDTQYF.

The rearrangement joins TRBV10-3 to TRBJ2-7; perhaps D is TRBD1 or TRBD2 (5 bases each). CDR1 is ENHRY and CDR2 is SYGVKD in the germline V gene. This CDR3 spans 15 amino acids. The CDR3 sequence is CAGPTGAPFYYEQYF. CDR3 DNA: TGTGCGGGACCAACCGGGGCTCCCTTCTACTACGAGCAGTACTTC.

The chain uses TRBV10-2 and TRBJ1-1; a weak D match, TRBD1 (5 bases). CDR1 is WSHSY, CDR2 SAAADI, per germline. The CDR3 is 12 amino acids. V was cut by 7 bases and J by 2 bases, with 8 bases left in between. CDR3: CASKGRNTEAFF. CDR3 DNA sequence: TGCGCCAGCAAGGGGAGAAACACTGAAGCTTTCTTT.

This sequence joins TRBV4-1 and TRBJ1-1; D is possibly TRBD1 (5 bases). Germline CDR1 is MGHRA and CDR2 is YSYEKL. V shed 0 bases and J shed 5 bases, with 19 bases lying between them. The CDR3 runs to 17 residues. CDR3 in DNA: TGCGCCAGCAGCCAAGAATGGGGGGGAGCCCTTAGGACTGAAGCTTTCTTT. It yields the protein CASSQEWGGALRTEAFF.

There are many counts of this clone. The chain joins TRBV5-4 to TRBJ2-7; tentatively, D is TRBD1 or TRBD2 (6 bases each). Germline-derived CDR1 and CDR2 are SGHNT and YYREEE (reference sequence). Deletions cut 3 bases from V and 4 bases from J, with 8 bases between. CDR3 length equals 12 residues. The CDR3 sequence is CASSWGAYEQYF. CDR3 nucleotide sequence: TGTGCCAGCAGCTGGGGGGCTTACGAGCAGTACTTC. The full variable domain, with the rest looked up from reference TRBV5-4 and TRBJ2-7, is ETGVTQSPTHLIKTRGQQVTLRCSSQSGHNTVSWYQQALGQGPQFIFQYYREEENGRGNFPPRFSGLQFPNYSSELNVNALELDDSALYLCASSWGAYEQYFGPGTRLTVT.

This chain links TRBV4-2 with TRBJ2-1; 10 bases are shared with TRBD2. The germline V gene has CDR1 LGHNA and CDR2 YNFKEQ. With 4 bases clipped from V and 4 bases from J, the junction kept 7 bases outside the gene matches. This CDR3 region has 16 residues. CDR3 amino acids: CASSRETSGEYNEQFF. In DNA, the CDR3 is TGTGCCAGCAGCCGAGAAACTAGCGGGGAGTACAATGAGCAGTTCTTC.

The CDR3 spells CASSGRTGYEQYF. Written as DNA, the CDR3 is TGCGCCAGCAGCGGCCGGACCGGCTACGAGCAGTACTTC. The chain is built from TRBV5-1 and TRBJ2-7, with no clear D. The V and J ends lost 4 bases and 3 bases respectively, with 11 bases between them. This CDR3 spans 13 amino acids. Germline V gene data show CDR1 as SGHRS and CDR2 as YFSETQ.

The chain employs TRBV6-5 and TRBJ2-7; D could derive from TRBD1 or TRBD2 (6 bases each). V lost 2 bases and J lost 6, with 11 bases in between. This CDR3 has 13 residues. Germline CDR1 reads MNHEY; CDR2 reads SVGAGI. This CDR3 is CASSYVRGGEQYF. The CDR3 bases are TGTGCCAGCAGTTACGTCAGGGGAGGCGAGCAGTACTTC.

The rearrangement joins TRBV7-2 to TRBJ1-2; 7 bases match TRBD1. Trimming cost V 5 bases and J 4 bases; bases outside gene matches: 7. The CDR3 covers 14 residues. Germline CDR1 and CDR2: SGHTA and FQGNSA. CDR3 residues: CASSHRQGTYGYTF. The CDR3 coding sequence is TGTGCCAGCAGCCACCGACAGGGAACCTATGGCTACACCTTC.

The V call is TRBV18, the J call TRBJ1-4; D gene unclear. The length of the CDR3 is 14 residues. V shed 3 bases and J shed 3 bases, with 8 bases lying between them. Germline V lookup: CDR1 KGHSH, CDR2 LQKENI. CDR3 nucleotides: TGTGCCAGCTCACCGGTCCTTTCTAATGAAAAACTGTTTTTT. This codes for CASSPVLSNEKLFF. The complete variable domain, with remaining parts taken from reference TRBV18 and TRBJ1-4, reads NAGVMQNPRHLVRRRGQEARLRCSPMKGHSHVYWYRQLPEEGLKFMVYLQKENIIDESGMPKERFSAEFPKEGPSILRIQQVVRGDSAAYFCASSPVLSNEKLFFGSGTQLSVL.